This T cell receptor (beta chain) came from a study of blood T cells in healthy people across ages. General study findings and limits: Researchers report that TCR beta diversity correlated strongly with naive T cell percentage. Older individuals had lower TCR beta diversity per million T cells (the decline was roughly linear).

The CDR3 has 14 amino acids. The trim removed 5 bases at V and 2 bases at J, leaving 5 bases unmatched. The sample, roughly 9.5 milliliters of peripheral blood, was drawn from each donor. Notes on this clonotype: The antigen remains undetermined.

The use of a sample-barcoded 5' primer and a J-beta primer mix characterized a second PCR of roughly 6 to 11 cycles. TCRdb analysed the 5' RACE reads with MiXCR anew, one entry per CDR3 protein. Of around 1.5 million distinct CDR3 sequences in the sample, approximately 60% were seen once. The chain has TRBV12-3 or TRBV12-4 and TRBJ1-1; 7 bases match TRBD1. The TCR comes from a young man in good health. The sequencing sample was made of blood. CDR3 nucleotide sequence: TGTGCCAGCAGTGGTACAGGGGACAACACTGAAGCTTTCTTT. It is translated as CASSGTGDNTEAFF.